The 20 T cell receptor beta chains reported below all come from one sample, sequenced in a study of beta chain features in type 1 diabetes. Reverse transcription of all isolated RNA meant that expressed TCRB transcripts were sequenced. The data were produced by immunoSEQ multiplex PCR, yet TCRdb's version contains in-frame clones alone and is incomplete. Here the sample spans hundreds of thousands of clones, around 13% being singletons. Sequencing was done on a sample of naive CD4+ T cells from blood. These receptor sequences come from a man aged 18 to 30 in good health.

There are a few counts of this clone. This rearrangement joins TRBV9 to TRBJ2-2; TRBD1 agrees at 9 bases. Germline V gene lookup returns CDR1 SGDLS and CDR2 YYNGEE. CDR3 size: 16 residues. The V segment lost 4 bases and the J segment 4 bases; nucleotides outside the gene matches: 8. Here the CDR3 reads CASSSRTGEGTGELFF. The DNA for the CDR3 is TGTGCCAGCAGCAGCCGGACAGGGGAAGGCACCGGGGAGCTGTTTTTT.

The CDR3 region is CASSSRTSTDTQYF. The DNA for the CDR3 is TGTGCCAGCAGCTCCCGGACTAGCACAGATACGCAGTATTTT. The chain has TRBV11-3 and TRBJ2-3; weak D call: TRBD2 (5 bases). The CDR3 runs to 14 residues. V was shortened by 4 bases and J by 0 bases, with 8 bases between the two germline ends. CDR1 and CDR2 (germline): SGHNT, YENEEA.

The chain has TRBV30 and TRBJ2-3; maybe TRBD2 (6 bases). The germline V gene encodes CDR1 GTSNPN and CDR2 SVGIG (reference sequence). The V gene lost 8 bases and the J gene lost 1 base, with 16 bases spanning the gap. This CDR3 has 14 residues. The CDR3 loop is CASTPGLRTDTQYF. The CDR3 DNA sequence: TGTGCCAGCACGCCGGGACTCCGCACAGATACGCAGTATTTT. The variable domain in full, completed from reference TRBV30 and TRBJ2-3, reads SQTIHQWPATLVQPVGSPLSLECTVEGTSNPNLYWYRQAAGRGLQLLFYSVGIGQISSEVPQNLSASRPQDRQFILSSKKLLLSDSGFYLCASTPGLRTDTQYFGPGTRLTVL.

The rearrangement uses TRBV29-1 and TRBJ2-7; 7 positions agree with TRBD2. The V segment lost 6 bases and the J segment 9 bases; nucleotides outside the gene matches: 14. CDR3 length: 13 residues. Germline V gene sequence: CDR1 SQVTM, CDR2 ANQGSEA. DNA for the CDR3: TGCAGCGTCGCATCGACTTCGGGCGGGGGGCAGTACTTC. Amino acid sequence: CSVASTSGGGQYF.

This clone appeared a few times. This chain connects TRBV9 to TRBJ1-2; TRBD1 aligns across 8 bases. Trimming removed 4 bases from V and 3 bases from J; junction bases left unmatched: 2. The CDR3 has 13 residues. Germline CDR1 SGDLS, CDR2 YYNGEE. This CDR3 is CASSPQGDYGYTF. Written as DNA, the CDR3 is TGTGCCAGCAGCCCACAGGGGGACTATGGCTACACCTTC.

A few counts support this clone. V gene TRBV30 combines with J gene TRBJ2-7, with TRBD1 as a possible D gene (5 bases). Germline CDR1 is GTSNPN and CDR2 is SVGIG (reference sequence). V was trimmed by 3 bases and J by 6 bases, leaving 15 bases between them. This CDR3 has 13 residues. The CDR3 loop reads CAWSQGATAEQYF. The CDR3 DNA follows: TGTGCCTGGAGCCAAGGGGCCACCGCCGAGCAGTACTTC.

The V gene is TRBV30, the J gene TRBJ2-2; D remains unclear. Germline V gene data show CDR1 as GTSNPN and CDR2 as SVGIG (reference sequence). The V and J ends lost 0 bases and 4 bases respectively, with 6 bases between them. The CDR3 loop spans 13 amino acids. The CDR3 DNA is TGTGCCTGGAGTGTTCTAGTCACCGGGGAGCTGTTTTTT. Translated, it gives CAWSVLVTGELFF.

This chain uses TRBV9 with TRBJ2-2, with TRBD2 matching over 8 bases. CDR3 length: 15 amino acids. The V gene's germline CDR1 is SGDLS and CDR2 YYNGEE. J gave up 6 bases and V 0 bases, and 4 bases lay outside the gene matches. CDR3 loop: CASSVEGLVPGELFF. In DNA form, the CDR3 reads TGTGCCAGCAGCGTAGAGGGACTAGTCCCCGGGGAGCTGTTTTTT.

This clone appeared a few times. The rearrangement links TRBV15 to TRBJ2-3; D uncertain. The germline CDR1 and CDR2 sequences are LNHNV and YYDKDF (reference sequence). The CDR3 covers 14 residues. The V end was cut by 0 bases, the J end by 0 bases, with 4 bases between. The CDR3 protein is CATSRDGSTDTQYF. Here the CDR3 DNA reads TGTGCCACCAGCAGAGATGGCAGCACAGATACGCAGTATTTT.

The rearrangement joins TRBV2 to TRBJ1-1, with a tentative D call TRBD1 (5 bases). CDR1 SNHLY and CDR2 FYNNEI come from the germline V gene. V lost 6 bases to trimming and J lost 7 bases, with 12 bases between them. CDR3 length: 12 residues. This CDR3 reads CASRDGGGEAFF. CDR3 coding DNA: TGTGCCAGCAGGGATGGGGGGGGTGAAGCTTTCTTT.

The rearrangement links TRBV29-1 to TRBJ1-2; the D is unclear. This CDR3 is built from 12 residues. The germline gives CDR1 SQVTM, CDR2 ANQGSEA. The V and J ends lost 6 bases and 3 bases respectively, with 11 bases between them. The DNA for the CDR3 is TGCAGCGTCAAAAGTTCGGACTATGGCTACACCTTC. Amino acid sequence: CSVKSSDYGYTF.

This sequence joins TRBV25-1 and TRBJ2-3; 9 nucleotides agree with TRBD1. V was clipped by 4 bases and J by 1 base; unmatched bases: 3. Germline CDR1 MGHDK, CDR2 SYGVNS. The CDR3 contains 15 residues. The CDR3 protein is CASSAWTGGTDTQYF. CDR3 coding DNA: TGTGCCAGCAGTGCCTGGACAGGGGGCACAGATACGCAGTATTTT.

This clone has more than one count but fewer than ten. This chain connects TRBV20-1 to TRBJ2-7; TRBD2 is a possible D gene (5 bases). V lost 6 bases to trimming and J lost 9 bases, with 12 bases between them. The CDR3 is 10 residues long. The germline CDR1 and CDR2 sequences are DFQATT and SNEGSKA (reference sequence). CDR3 in DNA: TGCAGTGCACCTGGACTGGGGCAGTACTTC. Encoded protein: CSAPGLGQYF.

In its sample, this clone was seen a few times. The V gene is TRBV30, the J gene TRBJ2-7; 9 bases map to TRBD1. Germline-derived CDR1 and CDR2 are GTSNPN and SVGIG (reference sequence). The length of the CDR3 is 14 residues. V was pared by 3 bases and J by 2 bases, with 5 bases of the junction left unmatched. The CDR3 nucleotides read TGTGCCTGGAGCGGGACAGGGTCCCCCTACGAGCAGTACTTC. It specifies CAWSGTGSPYEQYF.

The rearrangement links TRBV29-1 to TRBJ2-2; D is undetermined. Trimming removed 4 bases from V and 7 bases from J, with 13 bases in between. From germline, CDR1 is SQVTM and CDR2 ANQGSEA. There are 13 residues in the CDR3. The CDR3 sequence: CSVASGLDGELFF. CDR3 nucleotides: TGCAGCGTTGCGTCGGGTCTTGACGGGGAGCTGTTTTTT.

The chain couples TRBV28 to TRBJ2-1; the match to TRBD2 covers 10 bases. In germline, CDR1 is MDHEN, CDR2 SYDVKM. This CDR3 is 14 amino acids long. V lost 9 bases and J lost 4; bases outside the gene matches: 6. The CDR3, as DNA: TGTGCCAGTATAGCGGGGGGACCTTACAATGAGCAGTTCTTC. Its translation is CASIAGGPYNEQFF.

The V and J genes are TRBV6-1 and TRBJ2-1; D is unresolved. Per the germline V gene, CDR1 is MNHNS and CDR2 is SASEGT. Trimming pared 2 bases from V and 6 bases from J, leaving 17 bases between. CDR3 length: 16 residues. In DNA, the CDR3 is TGTGCCAGCAGTGAATTTGAAAGTCCCTGGGCCAATGAGCAGTTCTTC. This codes for CASSEFESPWANEQFF.

The sample holds a few counts of this clone. V usage is TRBV7-2 and J usage is TRBJ1-5; 7 bases fit TRBD1. The V and J ends lost 2 bases and 6 bases, in that order; junction bases with no gene match: 10. The length of the CDR3 is 16 residues. The V gene's germline CDR1 is SGHTA and CDR2 FQGNSA. The CDR3 DNA reads TGTGCCAGCAGCTTAAGTGGAGGGGGCGTGGGTCAGCCCCAGCATTTT. This sequence encodes CASSLSGGGVGQPQHF.

The V call is TRBV27, the J call TRBJ2-2; 7 positions agree with TRBD1. CDR1 MNHEY and CDR2 SMNVEV come from the germline V gene (reference sequence). This CDR3 is 18 amino acids long. V lost 3 bases, J lost 1 base, and 11 bases stayed unmatched. CDR3 nucleotides: TGTGCCAGCAGTTTGAGGGTCCGAGACAGGGTGAACACCGGGGAGCTGTTTTTT. Amino acid sequence: CASSLRVRDRVNTGELFF.

The chain has TRBV30 and TRBJ1-1; D is perhaps TRBD1 (6 bases). CDR1 GTSNPN and CDR2 SVGIG come from the germline V gene (reference sequence). V lost 0 bases and J lost 4, with 15 bases in between. CDR3 size: 15 residues. The CDR3 DNA is TGTGCCTGGAGTGTTCTATTAAAGGGGGTCACTGAAGCTTTCTTT. Amino acids: CAWSVLLKGVTEAFF.